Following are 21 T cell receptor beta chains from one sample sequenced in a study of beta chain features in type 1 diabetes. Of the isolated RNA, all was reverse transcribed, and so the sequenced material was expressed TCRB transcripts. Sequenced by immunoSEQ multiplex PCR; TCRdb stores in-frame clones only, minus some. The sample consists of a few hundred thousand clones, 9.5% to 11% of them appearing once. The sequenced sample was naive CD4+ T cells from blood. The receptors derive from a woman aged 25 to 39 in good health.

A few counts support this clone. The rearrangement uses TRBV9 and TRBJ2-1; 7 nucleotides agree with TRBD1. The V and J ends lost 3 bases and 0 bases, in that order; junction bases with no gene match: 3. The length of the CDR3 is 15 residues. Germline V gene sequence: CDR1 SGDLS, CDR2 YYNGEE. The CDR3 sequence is CASSGGQSSYNEQFF. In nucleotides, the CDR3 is TGTGCCAGCAGCGGGGGACAGAGCTCCTACAATGAGCAGTTCTTC.

The CDR3: CSVEGTGGTLAKNIQYF. As DNA, the CDR3 is TGCAGCGTTGAGGGGACAGGGGGCACCTTAGCCAAAAACATTCAGTACTTC. This chain links TRBV29-1 with TRBJ2-4, with 12 bases lining up with TRBD1. V dropped 3 bases and J dropped 0; count of bases not matched to a gene: 6. The CDR3 spans 17 residues. Germline lookup yields CDR1 SQVTM and CDR2 ANQGSEA.

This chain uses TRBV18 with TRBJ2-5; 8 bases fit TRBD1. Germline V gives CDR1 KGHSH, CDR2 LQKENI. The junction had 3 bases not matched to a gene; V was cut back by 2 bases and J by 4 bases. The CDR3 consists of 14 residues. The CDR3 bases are TGTGCCAGCTCACCAAAACAGGGGGGAGAGACCCAGTACTTC. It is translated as CASSPKQGGETQYF. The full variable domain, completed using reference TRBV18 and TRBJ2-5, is NAGVMQNPRHLVRRRGQEARLRCSPMKGHSHVYWYRQLPEEGLKFMVYLQKENIIDESGMPKERFSAEFPKEGPSILRIQQVVRGDSAAYFCASSPKQGGETQYFGPGTRLLVL.

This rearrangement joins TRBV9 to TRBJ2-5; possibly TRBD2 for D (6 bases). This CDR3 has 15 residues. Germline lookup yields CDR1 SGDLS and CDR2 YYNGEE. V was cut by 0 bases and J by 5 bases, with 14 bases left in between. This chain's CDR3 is CASSVGDLAGETQYF. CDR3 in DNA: TGTGCCAGCAGCGTAGGAGACTTGGCGGGGGAGACCCAGTACTTC.

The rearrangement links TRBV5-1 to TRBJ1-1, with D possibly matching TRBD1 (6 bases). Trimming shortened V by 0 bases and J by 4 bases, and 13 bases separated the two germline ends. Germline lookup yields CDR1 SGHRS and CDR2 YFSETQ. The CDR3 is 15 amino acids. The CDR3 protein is CASSLGTGRVTEAFF. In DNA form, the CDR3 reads TGCGCCAGCAGCTTGGGAACAGGGCGGGTCACTGAAGCTTTCTTT.

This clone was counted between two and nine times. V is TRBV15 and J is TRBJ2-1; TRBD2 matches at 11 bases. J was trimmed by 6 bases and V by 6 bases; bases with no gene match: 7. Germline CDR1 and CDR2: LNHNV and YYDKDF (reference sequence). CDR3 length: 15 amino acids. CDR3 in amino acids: CATRKNSGRANEQFF. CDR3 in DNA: TGTGCCACCAGGAAGAATAGCGGGAGGGCCAATGAGCAGTTCTTC.

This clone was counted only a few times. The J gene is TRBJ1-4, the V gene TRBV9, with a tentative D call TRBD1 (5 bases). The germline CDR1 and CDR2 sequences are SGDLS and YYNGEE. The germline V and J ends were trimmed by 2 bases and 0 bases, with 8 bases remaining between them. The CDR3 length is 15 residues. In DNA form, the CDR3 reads TGTGCCAGCAGCGTTATAGGGGCAACTAATGAAAAACTGTTTTTT. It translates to CASSVIGATNEKLFF. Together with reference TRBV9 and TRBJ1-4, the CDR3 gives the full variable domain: DSGVTQTPKHLITATGQRVTLRCSPRSGDLSVYWYQQSLDQGLQFLIQYYNGEERAKGNILERFSAQQFPDLHSELNLSSLELGDSALYFCASSVIGATNEKLFFGSGTQLSVL.

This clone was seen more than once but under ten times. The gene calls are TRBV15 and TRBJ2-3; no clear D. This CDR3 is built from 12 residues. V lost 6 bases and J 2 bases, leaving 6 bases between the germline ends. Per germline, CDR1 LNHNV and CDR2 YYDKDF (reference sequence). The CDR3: CATSPLTDTQYF. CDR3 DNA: TGTGCCACCAGTCCCCTCACAGATACGCAGTATTTT.

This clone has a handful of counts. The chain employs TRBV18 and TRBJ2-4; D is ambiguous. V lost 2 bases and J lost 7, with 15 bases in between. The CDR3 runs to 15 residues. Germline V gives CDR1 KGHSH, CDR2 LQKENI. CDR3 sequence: CASSPVPGSANIQYF. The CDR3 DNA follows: TGTGCCAGCTCACCAGTCCCGGGTTCGGCGAACATTCAGTACTTC.

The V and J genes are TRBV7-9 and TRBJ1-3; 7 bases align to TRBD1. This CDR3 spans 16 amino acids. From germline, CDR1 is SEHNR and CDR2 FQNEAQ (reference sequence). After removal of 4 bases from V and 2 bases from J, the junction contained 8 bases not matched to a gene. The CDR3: CASSSTDRAPGNTIYF. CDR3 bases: TGTGCCAGCAGCTCGACCGACAGGGCACCTGGAAACACCATATATTTT.

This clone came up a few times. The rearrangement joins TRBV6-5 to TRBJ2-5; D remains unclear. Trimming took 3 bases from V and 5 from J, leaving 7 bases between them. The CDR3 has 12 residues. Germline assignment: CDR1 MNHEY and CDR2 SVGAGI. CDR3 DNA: TGTGCCAGCAGTTATTCCGGGGAGACCCAGTACTTC. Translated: CASSYSGETQYF.

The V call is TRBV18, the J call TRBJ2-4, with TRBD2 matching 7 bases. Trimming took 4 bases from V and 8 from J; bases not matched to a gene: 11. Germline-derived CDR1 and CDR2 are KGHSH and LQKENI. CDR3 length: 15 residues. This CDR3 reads CASSHDGEGTDIQYF. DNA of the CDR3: TGTGCCAGCTCACACGATGGGGAGGGAACAGACATTCAGTACTTC.

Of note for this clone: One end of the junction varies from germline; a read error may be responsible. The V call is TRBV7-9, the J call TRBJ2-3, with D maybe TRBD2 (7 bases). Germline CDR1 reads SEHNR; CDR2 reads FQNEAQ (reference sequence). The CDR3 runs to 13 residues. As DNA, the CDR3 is TGTGCCAGCAGCTTAGCGCAGGGGCAACTAGCGACCTTT. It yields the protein CASSLAQGQLATF.

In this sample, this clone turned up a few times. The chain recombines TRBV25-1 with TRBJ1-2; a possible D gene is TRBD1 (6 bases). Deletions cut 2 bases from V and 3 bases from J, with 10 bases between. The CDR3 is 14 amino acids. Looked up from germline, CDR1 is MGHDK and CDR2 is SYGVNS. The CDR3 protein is CASSEPTGHYGYTF. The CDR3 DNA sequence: TGTGCCAGCAGTGAACCGACAGGACACTATGGCTACACCTTC.

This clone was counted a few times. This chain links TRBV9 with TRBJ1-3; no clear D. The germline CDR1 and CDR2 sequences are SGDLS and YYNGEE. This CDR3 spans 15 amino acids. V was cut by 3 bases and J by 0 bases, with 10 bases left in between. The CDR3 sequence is CASSAAGSSGNTIYF. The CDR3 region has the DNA TGTGCCAGCAGCGCCGCCGGGTCCTCTGGAAACACCATATATTTT.

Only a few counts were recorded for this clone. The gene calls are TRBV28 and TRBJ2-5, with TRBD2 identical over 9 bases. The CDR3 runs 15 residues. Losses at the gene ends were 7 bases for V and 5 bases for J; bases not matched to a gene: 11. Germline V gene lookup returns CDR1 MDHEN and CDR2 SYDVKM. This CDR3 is CASKRREGPPETQYF. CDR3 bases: TGTGCCAGCAAAAGGCGGGAGGGCCCCCCGGAGACCCAGTACTTC.

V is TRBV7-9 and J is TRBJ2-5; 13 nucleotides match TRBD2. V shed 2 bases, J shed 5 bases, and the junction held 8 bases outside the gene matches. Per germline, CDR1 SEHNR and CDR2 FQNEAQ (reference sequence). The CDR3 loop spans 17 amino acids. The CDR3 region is CASSLKRLAGGGETQYF. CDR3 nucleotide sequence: TGTGCCAGCAGCTTAAAGAGACTAGCGGGAGGAGGCGAGACCCAGTACTTC.

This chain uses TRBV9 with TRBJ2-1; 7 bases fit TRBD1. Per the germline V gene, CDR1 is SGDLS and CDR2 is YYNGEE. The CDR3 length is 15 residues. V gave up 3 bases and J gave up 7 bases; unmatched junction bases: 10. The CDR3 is CASSASPTGLNEQFF. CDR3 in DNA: TGTGCCAGCAGCGCCTCACCGACAGGGTTGAATGAGCAGTTCTTC.

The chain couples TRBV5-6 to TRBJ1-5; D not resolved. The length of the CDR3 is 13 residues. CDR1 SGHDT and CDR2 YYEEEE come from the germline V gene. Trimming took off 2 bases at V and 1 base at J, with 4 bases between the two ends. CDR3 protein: CASSFSSNQPQHF. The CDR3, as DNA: TGTGCCAGCAGCTTTTCAAGCAATCAGCCCCAGCATTTT.

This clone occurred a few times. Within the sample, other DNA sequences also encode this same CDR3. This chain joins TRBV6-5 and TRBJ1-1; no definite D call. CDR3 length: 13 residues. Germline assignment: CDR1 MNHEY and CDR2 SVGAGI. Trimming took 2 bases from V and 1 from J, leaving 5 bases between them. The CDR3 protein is CASSYGRNTEAFF. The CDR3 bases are TGTGCCAGCAGTTACGGGCGGAACACTGAAGCTTTCTTT.

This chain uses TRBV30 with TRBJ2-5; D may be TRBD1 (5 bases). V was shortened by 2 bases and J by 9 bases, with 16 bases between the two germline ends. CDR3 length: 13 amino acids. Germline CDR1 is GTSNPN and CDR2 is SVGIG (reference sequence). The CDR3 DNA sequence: TGTGCCTGGAGTTCCGGACACAGGTCGGCCCAGTACTTC. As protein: CAWSSGHRSAQYF.